The rows below give T cell receptor beta chains drawn from one sample of a study of identical twins. MiXCR, applied by TCRdb to the 5' RACE reads, yields one record per CDR3 protein. Of a few hundred thousand distinct CDR3 sequences in the sample, about 8.9% were seen once. A further study also used this sample, focusing on yellow fever vaccine responses in identical twins.

The sequenced sample consisted of CD8+ T cells sorted from blood. The origin of the receptors is a woman aged 18-35 years in good health. Both conserved end residues are part of each CDR3. D genes are given only for firm matches. Clone size is shown for a subset of rows, as once, few, many or a class of expanded clone.

CDR3: CSVEGDSGYEQYF
DNA: TGCAGCGTTGAGGGCGACAGCGGCTACGAGCAGTACTTC
J: TRBJ2-7
V: TRBV29-1
D: NA
size: few
length: 13

CDR3: CASSLAFLGGNEQFF
DNA: TGTGCCAGCAGTTTGGCCTTTCTAGGAGGCAATGAGCAGTTCTTC
J: TRBJ2-1
V: TRBV6-2/TRBV6-3
D: NA
size: few
length: 15

CDR3: CASSTDRGGQETQYF
DNA: TGTGCCAGTAGCACGGACAGGGGGGGTCAAGAGACCCAGTACTTC
J: TRBJ2-5
V: TRBV19
D: TRBD1
size: NA
length: 15

CDR3: CATSAGGPGDTQYF
DNA: TGTGCCACCTCAGCGGGGGGGCCTGGGGATACGCAGTATTTT
J: TRBJ2-3
V: TRBV11-3
D: TRBD2
size: few
length: 14

CDR3: CASSLFLGTSASNSYNEQFF
DNA: TGTGCCAGCAGTTTATTCTTGGGGACCTCCGCCAGTAACTCCTACAATGAGCAGTTCTTC
J: TRBJ2-1
V: TRBV28
D: NA
size: few
length: 20

CDR3: CASSDRDSSWNTQYF
DNA: TGTGCCAGCAGCGACCGGGACAGCTCCTGGAATACGCAGTATTTT
J: TRBJ2-3
V: TRBV27
D: TRBD1
size: many
length: 15

CDR3: CSVEEEGQGRYEQYF
DNA: TGCAGCGTTGAAGAGGAAGGACAGGGGAGGTACGAGCAGTACTTC
J: TRBJ2-7
V: TRBV29-1
D: TRBD1
size: few
length: 15

CDR3: CASSHRKQGEGYGYTF
DNA: TGTGCCAGCAGTCACCGGAAGCAGGGAGAAGGCTATGGCTACACCTTC
J: TRBJ1-2
V: TRBV6-5
D: NA
size: few
length: 16

CDR3: CASSTDRATEAFF
DNA: TGCGCCAGCAGCACCGACAGGGCCACTGAAGCTTTCTTT
J: TRBJ1-1
V: TRBV4-3
D: TRBD1
size: many
length: 13

CDR3: CASSSSGGADEQYF
DNA: TGTGCCAGCAGCTCAAGCGGGGGGGCCGACGAGCAGTACTTC
J: TRBJ2-7
V: TRBV9
D: TRBD2
size: NA
length: 14

CDR3: CASSPSGLAGSSYEQYF
DNA: TGTGCCAGCAGCCCCTCGGGACTAGCGGGAAGCTCCTACGAGCAGTACTTC
J: TRBJ2-7
V: TRBV7-8
D: TRBD2
size: NA
length: 17

CDR3: CASTHTSGQGLIYGYTF
DNA: TGTGCCAGCACCCATACGTCCGGACAGGGCTTGATCTATGGCTACACCTTC
J: TRBJ1-2
V: TRBV6-1
D: TRBD1
size: NA
length: 17

CDR3: CASGDPNGRGEQYF
DNA: TGCGCCAGCGGGGATCCCAACGGGAGGGGTGAGCAGTACTTC
J: TRBJ2-7
V: TRBV10-2
D: TRBD2
size: few
length: 14

CDR3: CASRPEPGQGAQEQYF
DNA: TGTGCCAGCAGACCCGAACCGGGACAGGGGGCGCAAGAGCAGTACTTC
J: TRBJ2-7
V: TRBV6-1
D: TRBD1
size: once
length: 16

CDR3: CASSLQRQETQYF
DNA: TGCGCCAGCAGCTTGCAGCGGCAAGAGACCCAGTACTTC
J: TRBJ2-5
V: TRBV5-1
D: NA
size: many
length: 13

CDR3: CSALPTWGSVYEQYF
DNA: TGCAGTGCTCTCCCCACATGGGGGAGTGTCTACGAGCAGTACTTC
J: TRBJ2-7
V: TRBV20-1
D: NA
size: few
length: 15

CDR3: CASSNYAGLNTEAFF
DNA: TGTGCCAGCAGTAACTACGCAGGGTTGAACACTGAAGCTTTCTTT
J: TRBJ1-1
V: TRBV27
D: NA
size: NA
length: 15

CDR3: CASSHGQGHYEQYF
DNA: TGTGCCAGCAGCCATGGACAGGGGCACTACGAGCAGTACTTC
J: TRBJ2-7
V: TRBV7-3
D: TRBD1
size: NA
length: 14

CDR3: CASSFGSNEQFF
DNA: TGTGCCAGCAGCTTTGGGAGCAATGAGCAGTTCTTC
J: TRBJ2-1
V: TRBV11-2
D: NA
size: few
length: 12

CDR3: CASSQETSGTPPQETQYF
DNA: TGCGCCAGCAGCCAGGAAACTAGCGGGACCCCCCCCCAAGAGACCCAGTACTTC
J: TRBJ2-5
V: TRBV4-3
D: TRBD2
size: NA
length: 18

CDR3: CASSQGRLNTGELFF
DNA: TGCGCCAGCAGCCAAGGTCGTTTGAACACCGGGGAGCTGTTTTTT
J: TRBJ2-2
V: TRBV4-3
D: NA
size: few
length: 15

CDR3: CASSFRDRVSYEQYF
DNA: TGTGCCAGCAGCTTCCGTGACAGGGTTTCCTACGAGCAGTACTTC
J: TRBJ2-7
V: TRBV7-9
D: TRBD1
size: few
length: 15

CDR3: CSVSTGELFF
DNA: TGCAGCGTTTCCACCGGGGAGCTGTTTTTT
J: TRBJ2-2
V: TRBV29-1
D: NA
size: many
length: 10

CDR3: CASSSAGPGQYF
DNA: TGTGCCAGCAGCTCAGCAGGGCCTGGGCAGTACTTC
J: TRBJ2-7
V: TRBV11-3
D: NA
size: few
length: 12

CDR3: CASRTSGSDTGELFF
DNA: TGTGCCAGCAGGACATCAGGGTCGGACACCGGGGAGCTGTTTTTT
J: TRBJ2-2
V: TRBV9
D: NA
size: NA
length: 15

CDR3: CASSVYPASYEQYF
DNA: TGTGCCAGCAGCGTATATCCAGCATCCTACGAGCAGTACTTC
J: TRBJ2-7
V: TRBV9
D: NA
size: NA
length: 14

CDR3: CASSLAFDTEAFF
DNA: TGTGCCAGCAGCTTAGCCTTCGACACTGAAGCTTTCTTT
J: TRBJ1-1
V: TRBV7-2
D: NA
size: NA
length: 13

CDR3: CASSLDRDGIYEKLFF
DNA: TGCGCCAGCAGCTTGGACAGGGACGGGATATATGAAAAACTGTTTTTT
J: TRBJ1-4
V: TRBV5-1
D: NA
size: many
length: 16

CDR3: CATSRGSPPDYEQYF
DNA: TGTGCCACCAGCAGAGGCTCTCCCCCAGACTACGAGCAGTACTTC
J: TRBJ2-7
V: TRBV15
D: NA
size: NA
length: 15

CDR3: CASSYQGTYNEQFF
DNA: TGTGCCAGCAGTTACCAGGGGACCTACAATGAGCAGTTCTTC
J: TRBJ2-1
V: TRBV6-2/TRBV6-3
D: NA
size: few
length: 14

CDR3: CSVELADYEQYF
DNA: TGCAGCGTTGAATTGGCAGACTACGAGCAGTACTTC
J: TRBJ2-7
V: TRBV29-1
D: NA
size: many
length: 12

CDR3: CASSAREDLTDTQYF
DNA: TGTGCCAGCAGCGCGCGGGAGGACCTCACAGATACGCAGTATTTT
J: TRBJ2-3
V: TRBV7-9
D: TRBD2
size: few
length: 15

CDR3: CASSSPPSETQYF
DNA: TGTGCCAGCAGTTCTCCCCCGTCTGAGACCCAGTACTTC
J: TRBJ2-5
V: TRBV27
D: NA
size: NA
length: 13

CDR3: CSVVLRESTKNIQYF
DNA: TGCAGCGTTGTTCTGCGGGAGTCAACCAAAAACATTCAGTACTTC
J: TRBJ2-4
V: TRBV29-1
D: TRBD2
size: NA
length: 15

CDR3: CSVEELAGIQETQYF
DNA: TGCAGCGTTGAAGAGCTAGCGGGGATCCAAGAGACCCAGTACTTC
J: TRBJ2-5
V: TRBV29-1
D: TRBD2
size: NA
length: 15

CDR3: CSVVVQTMNTEAFF
DNA: TGCAGCGTTGTGGTACAGACTATGAACACTGAAGCTTTCTTT
J: TRBJ1-1
V: TRBV29-1
D: NA
size: NA
length: 14

CDR3: CASSPAGGIYNEQFF
DNA: TGTGCCAGCAGCCCAGCGGGAGGGATCTACAATGAGCAGTTCTTC
J: TRBJ2-1
V: TRBV7-6
D: TRBD2
size: many
length: 15

CDR3: CATSRRAGVKYSNEQFF
DNA: TGTGCCACCTCAAGACGAGCGGGAGTAAAATATAGCAATGAGCAGTTCTTC
J: TRBJ2-1
V: TRBV6-2/TRBV6-3
D: TRBD2
size: NA
length: 17

CDR3: CASSTTPQGVSDTGELFF
DNA: TGTGCCAGCAGTACGACCCCACAGGGGGTCAGCGACACCGGGGAGCTGTTTTTT
J: TRBJ2-2
V: TRBV27
D: TRBD1
size: few
length: 18

CDR3: CACMTSGSTEQFF
DNA: TGTGCCTGCATGACTAGCGGGAGTACTGAGCAGTTCTTC
J: TRBJ2-1
V: TRBV6-1
D: TRBD2
size: few
length: 13

CDR3: CASRDGTVPGELFF
DNA: TGCGCCAGCAGGGACGGGACGGTACCCGGGGAGCTGTTTTTT
J: TRBJ2-2
V: TRBV5-1
D: NA
size: few
length: 14

CDR3: CASSQSMLAGVKTIRGGNEQFF
DNA: TGCGCCAGCAGCCAATCGATGCTAGCGGGAGTTAAGACTATTCGGGGTGGCAATGAGCAGTTCTTC
J: TRBJ2-1
V: TRBV23-1
D: TRBD2
size: many
length: 22

CDR3: CASSPIGVDRAYYEQYF
DNA: TGTGCCAGCAGCCCAATTGGGGTCGACAGGGCTTATTACGAGCAGTACTTC
J: TRBJ2-7
V: TRBV7-9
D: TRBD1
size: NA
length: 17

CDR3: CAISQRTDRGVPEAFF
DNA: TGTGCCATCAGCCAACGAACCGACAGGGGAGTCCCTGAAGCTTTCTTT
J: TRBJ1-1
V: TRBV10-3
D: TRBD1
size: few
length: 16

CDR3: CSVYPWGGTDEQFF
DNA: TGCAGCGTCTACCCGTGGGGCGGGACGGATGAGCAGTTCTTC
J: TRBJ2-1
V: TRBV29-1
D: NA
size: NA
length: 14

CDR3: CASSVTPLAGAYEQYF
DNA: TGTGCCAGCAGCGTCACCCCACTAGCGGGGGCTTACGAGCAGTACTTC
J: TRBJ2-7
V: TRBV7-9
D: TRBD2
size: NA
length: 16

CDR3: CASSQEVYTGVNEQYF
DNA: TGCGCCAGCAGCCAAGAAGTATACACAGGGGTCAACGAGCAGTACTTC
J: TRBJ2-7
V: TRBV4-3
D: TRBD1
size: few
length: 16

CDR3: CASSPRLAGGPGAYEQYF
DNA: TGTGCCAGCAGCCCACGACTAGCGGGAGGCCCTGGGGCTTACGAGCAGTACTTC
J: TRBJ2-7
V: TRBV11-1
D: TRBD2
size: NA
length: 18

CDR3: CASSPWGGSTDTQYF
DNA: TGTGCCAGCAGTCCTTGGGGGGGGAGCACAGATACGCAGTATTTT
J: TRBJ2-3
V: TRBV14
D: TRBD2
size: few
length: 15

CDR3: CASSQRLAQPPDTQYF
DNA: TGTGCCAGCAGCCAGAGACTAGCCCAACCACCAGATACGCAGTATTTT
J: TRBJ2-3
V: TRBV12-3/TRBV12-4
D: TRBD2
size: many
length: 16

CDR3: CASSLELARAPKEMGGNEQFF
DNA: TGTGCCAGCAGCTTAGAACTAGCGAGAGCGCCTAAGGAGATGGGGGGAAATGAGCAGTTCTTC
J: TRBJ2-1
V: TRBV7-6
D: TRBD2
size: NA
length: 21

CDR3: CASSLLAPGPLEQYF
DNA: TGTGCCAGCAGTTTACTAGCCCCCGGCCCCCTCGAGCAGTACTTC
J: TRBJ2-7
V: TRBV27
D: NA
size: few
length: 15

CDR3: CSARDMGRSYEQYF
DNA: TGCAGTGCTAGAGATATGGGTAGATCCTACGAGCAGTACTTC
J: TRBJ2-7
V: TRBV20-1
D: NA
size: NA
length: 14

CDR3: CASSQSSSGTYEQYF
DNA: TGCGCCAGCAGCCAAAGTTCTAGCGGAACCTACGAGCAGTACTTC
J: TRBJ2-7
V: TRBV4-3
D: TRBD2
size: few
length: 15

CDR3: CATRSVGNTGELFF
DNA: TGTGCCACACGTAGCGTGGGGAACACCGGGGAGCTGTTTTTT
J: TRBJ2-2
V: TRBV9
D: NA
size: NA
length: 14

CDR3: CASNSGFDNGLSTDTQYF
DNA: TGTGCCAGTAACTCGGGATTCGATAACGGATTAAGCACAGATACGCAGTATTTT
J: TRBJ2-3
V: TRBV11-1
D: NA
size: NA
length: 18

CDR3: CASSQDMGLAFNEQFF
DNA: TGTGCCAGCAGCCAAGATATGGGACTAGCTTTCAATGAGCAGTTCTTC
J: TRBJ2-1
V: TRBV3-1
D: TRBD2
size: few
length: 16

CDR3: CASVGDSYEQYF
DNA: TGTGCCAGCGTTGGGGATTCCTACGAGCAGTACTTC
J: TRBJ2-7
V: TRBV2
D: NA
size: NA
length: 12

CDR3: CASSWGTSGMNTGELFF
DNA: TGTGCCAGCAGCTGGGGGACTAGCGGGATGAACACCGGGGAGCTGTTTTTT
J: TRBJ2-2
V: TRBV7-8
D: TRBD2
size: NA
length: 17

CDR3: CASSLETASTGELFF
DNA: TGTGCCAGCAGCTTGGAGACAGCAAGCACCGGGGAGCTGTTTTTT
J: TRBJ2-2
V: TRBV7-9
D: NA
size: few
length: 15